Listed below are T cell receptor beta chains from one sample, sequenced in a study of blood T cells in healthy people across ages. TCRdb used MiXCR to reprocess the 5' RACE reads, holding one entry per CDR3 protein. This sample has 2 million or so distinct CDR3 sequences, with about 50% found just once. The sample comprised blood. All receptors derive from a woman aged 40 to 55 in good health. CDR3s include the opening cysteine and the closing phenylalanine or tryptophan. Not all rows give a size; the values are once, few, many and, for expanded clones, a class.

TRBJ2-7	few	TRBV7-6	18	CASSLVGFTGTGMYEQYF
TRBJ1-6	-	TRBV6-1	15	CASSSLTGSNSPLHF
TRBJ2-7	-	TRBV10-3	17	CAISESTSGGSSYEQYF
TRBJ1-2	few	TRBV2	15	CASKRTGEVLYGYTF
TRBJ2-7	few	TRBV6-5	13	CAIFGSGDYEQYF
TRBJ2-6	-	TRBV20-1	15	CSAWGPVPGANVLTF
TRBJ2-7	few	TRBV6-1	15	CASEDILAGTYEQYF
TRBJ2-2	-	TRBV6-1	20	CASSPPSVAGGPSDTGELFF
TRBJ1-6	-	TRBV2	14	CASRAGTAISPLHF
TRBJ1-1	-	TRBV6-5	17	CASSYQRDRVVNTEAFF
TRBJ2-3	-	TRBV3-1	14	CASSPLRVSDTQYF
TRBJ2-5	-	TRBV13	16	CASSFQGLTLYNEQYF